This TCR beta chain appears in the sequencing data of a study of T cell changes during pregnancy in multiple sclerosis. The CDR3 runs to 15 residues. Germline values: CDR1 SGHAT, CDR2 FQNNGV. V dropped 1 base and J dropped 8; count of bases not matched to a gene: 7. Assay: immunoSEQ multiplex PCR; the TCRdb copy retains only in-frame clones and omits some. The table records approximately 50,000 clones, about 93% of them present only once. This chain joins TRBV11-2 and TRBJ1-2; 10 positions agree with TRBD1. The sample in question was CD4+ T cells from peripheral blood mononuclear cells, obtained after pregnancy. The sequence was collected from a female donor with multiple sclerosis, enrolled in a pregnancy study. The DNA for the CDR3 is TGTGCCAGCAGCTTAGGCCTGACAGGGGGCGAAGGCTACACCTTC. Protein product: CASSLGLTGGEGYTF. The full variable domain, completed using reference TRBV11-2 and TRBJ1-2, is EAGVAQSPRYKIIEKRQSVAFWCNPISGHATLYWYQQILGQGPKLLIQFQNNGVVDDSQLPKDRFSAERLKGVDSTLKIQPAKLEDSAVYLCASSLGLTGGEGYTFGSGTRLTVV.